A single sample is the source of the 26 T cell receptor beta chains below, sequenced in a study of regulatory T cells in long-lasting Graves disease. Time point meaning: newly diagnosed GD, antithyroid drugs for less than 3 months. From PBMCs, RNA was extracted and then used to make the TCR library. Library construction for TCR beta used iRepertoire HTBI primers and Arm-PCR of CDR3 regions. TCRdb re-called the multiplex PCR reads through MiXCR, storing one row per CDR3 protein. The sample consists of 200,000 to 250,000 distinct CDR3 sequences, approximately 18% of them appearing once. These data were also filed under a second study, of T cells in Graves' hyperthyroidism and ophthalmopathy.

Sequences were derived from peripheral blood mononuclear cells (PBMCs), sampled at new diagnosis, from a patient treated with antithyroid drugs. These TCRs come from a woman aged 25 to 39 with Graves disease.

A remark on this clonotype: A read error may be the cause here, since a much bigger clone is one base away. This chain uses TRBV29-1 with TRBJ1-2, with D unclear. From germline, CDR1 is SQVTM and CDR2 ANQGSEA. V lost 3 bases and J 2 bases, leaving 25 bases between the germline ends. CDR3 length equals 18 residues. As DNA, the CDR3 is TGCAGCGTTGACGATCAGTTAGTTCGGGCAGACCAGAACTATGGCTACACCTTC. Amino acids: CSVDDQLVRADQNYGYTF. Together with reference TRBV29-1 and TRBJ1-2, the CDR3 gives the full variable domain: SAVISQKPSRDICQRGTSLTIQCQVDSQVTMMFWYRQQPGQSLTLIATANQGSEATYESGFVIDKFPISRPNLTFSTLTVSNMSPEDSSIYLCSVDDQLVRADQNYGYTFGSGTRLTVV.

This clonotype was seen at least ten times. V and J are TRBV28 and TRBJ1-5; no reliable D call. The CDR3 spans 13 residues. V was trimmed by 7 bases and J by 5 bases, leaving 12 bases between them. Germline CDR1 and CDR2: MDHEN and SYDVKM. For the CDR3, the DNA is TGTGCCAGCACCACTATGATCGATCAGCCCCAGCATTTT. Translation gives CASTTMIDQPQHF.

The J gene is TRBJ2-1, the V gene TRBV2, with 13 positions matching TRBD2. Germline CDR1 is SNHLY and CDR2 is FYNNEI. V lost 6 bases and J lost 12; bases outside the gene matches: 8. The CDR3 runs 14 residues. CDR3 sequence: CASSELAGGPGQFF. CDR3 DNA sequence: TGTGCCAGCAGCGAACTAGCGGGAGGGCCTGGGCAGTTCTTC.

This clonotype was observed many times. The rearrangement links TRBV12-5 to TRBJ1-5; 7 bases agree with TRBD1. Germline loops: CDR1 LGHNT, CDR2 FRNRAP. The CDR3 extends over 17 amino acids. Unmatched junction bases numbered 8, after V lost 1 base and J lost 2 bases. CDR3 residues: CASGLGLTGNGNQPQHF. CDR3 nucleotide sequence: TGTGCTAGTGGTTTGGGCCTGACAGGGAATGGCAATCAGCCCCAGCATTTT. The full variable domain, its missing parts supplied by reference TRBV12-5 and TRBJ1-5, is DARVTQTPRHKVTEMGQEVTMRCQPILGHNTVFWYRQTMMQGLELLAYFRNRAPLDDSGMPKDRFSAEMPDATLATLKIQPSEPRDSAVYFCASGLGLTGNGNQPQHFGDGTRLSIL.

There are many counts of this clonotype. The chain links TRBV14 to TRBJ2-1; no clear D gene. The CDR3 has 11 amino acids. Trimming left V 5 bases short and J 9 bases short, with 8 bases between. From germline, CDR1 is SGHDN and CDR2 FVKESK. The CDR3 coding sequence is TGTGCCAGCAGCTACATAGGTGAGCAGTTCTTC. As protein: CASSYIGEQFF.

This clonotype was picked up many times. The chain combines TRBV30 with TRBJ2-1; a weak D match, TRBD2 (6 bases). The CDR3 runs to 13 residues. The ends were cut back, 2 bases at V and 4 bases at J, with 9 bases in the middle. From germline, CDR1 is GTSNPN and CDR2 SVGIG (reference sequence). CDR3 DNA: TGTGCCTGGAGTTACGGGACTTACAATGAGCAGTTCTTC. It encodes CAWSYGTYNEQFF.

In its sample, this clonotype was seen many times. V usage is TRBV9 and J usage is TRBJ1-4; 9 positions match TRBD1. This CDR3 region has 14 residues. Germline V lookup: CDR1 SGDLS, CDR2 YYNGEE. J gave up 6 bases and V 3 bases, and 3 bases lay outside the gene matches. CDR3 region: CASSAGTGYEKLFF. The CDR3 region has the DNA TGTGCCAGCAGCGCCGGGACAGGGTATGAAAAACTGTTTTTT. The full variable domain, with the rest looked up from reference TRBV9 and TRBJ1-4, is DSGVTQTPKHLITATGQRVTLRCSPRSGDLSVYWYQQSLDQGLQFLIQYYNGEERAKGNILERFSAQQFPDLHSELNLSSLELGDSALYFCASSAGTGYEKLFFGSGTQLSVL.

The chain joins TRBV11-2 to TRBJ2-7; D is ambiguous. Trimming cost V 3 bases and J 6 bases, with 9 bases left between them. CDR3 size: 12 residues. CDR1 and CDR2 from the germline V gene are SGHAT and FQNNGV. CDR3 amino acids: CASSFISLEQYF. The CDR3 region has the DNA TGTGCCAGCAGCTTCATATCCCTCGAGCAGTACTTC.

On this clonotype: A far more abundant clone sits one base away, making this likely a read error. The chain combines TRBV3-1 with TRBJ2-5; 7 bases are a match to TRBD2. The end of the DNA fits TRBJ2-1 better, so the J call may be wrong. The CDR3 contains 15 residues. Germline V gene lookup returns CDR1 LGHDT and CDR2 YNNKEL (reference sequence). The CDR3 coding sequence is TGTGCCAGCAGCTTCCGGGACTATGGGATGGATGAGCAGTTCTTC. Residues: CASSFRDYGMDEQFF.

This clonotype has ten or more counts. This rearrangement joins TRBV12-3 or TRBV12-4 to TRBJ1-3; no clear D. The V gene lost 8 bases and the J gene lost 4 bases, with 15 bases spanning the gap. This CDR3 has 14 residues. The CDR3 region is CASWNWNSGNTIYF. The CDR3 nucleotides read TGTGCCAGCTGGAATTGGAATTCGGGAAACACCATATATTTT.

This clonotype was seen ten or more times. The V and J genes are TRBV11-1 and TRBJ1-1; a possible D gene is TRBD1 (6 bases). CDR1 and CDR2 from the germline V gene are SGHAT and FQDESV (reference sequence). The CDR3 covers 15 residues. V was shortened by 0 bases and J by 0 bases, with 8 bases between the two germline ends. CDR3 protein: CASSLARTVNTEAFF. The CDR3 DNA sequence: TGTGCCAGCAGCTTAGCGAGGACAGTGAACACTGAAGCTTTCTTT. The full variable domain, completed using reference TRBV11-1 and TRBJ1-1, is EAEVAQSPRYKITEKSQAVAFWCDPISGHATLYWYRQILGQGPELLVQFQDESVVDDSQLPKDRFSAERLKGVDSTLKIQPAELGDSAMYLCASSLARTVNTEAFFGQGTRLTVV.

The chain uses TRBV4-1 and TRBJ2-1; a possible D gene is TRBD2 (6 bases). Trimming stripped 4 bases from V and 7 bases from J, with 14 bases between. Germline CDR1 MGHRA, CDR2 YSYEKL. The CDR3 consists of 14 residues. Here the CDR3 reads CASSPRGLWNEQFF. For the CDR3, the DNA is TGCGCCAGCAGCCCCCGCGGACTATGGAATGAGCAGTTCTTC.

This clonotype was detected many times. The V and J genes are TRBV11-3 and TRBJ2-7; D might be TRBD2 (6 bases). Germline values: CDR1 SGHNT, CDR2 YENEEA. V shed 4 bases and J shed 4 bases, with 20 bases lying between them. The CDR3 is 16 amino acids. CDR3 bases: TGTGCCAGCAGCTCCGGGGGAGGTACGACCCCTTACGAGCAGTACTTC. Its translation: CASSSGGGTTPYEQYF.

This clonotype was counted at least ten times. The CDR3 protein is CASSYNTPNTEAFF. The CDR3 DNA follows: TGTGCCAGCAGCTATAATACTCCGAACACTGAAGCTTTCTTT. The chain links TRBV6-1 to TRBJ1-1; D unresolved. This CDR3 has 14 amino acids. Germline CDR1 and CDR2: MNHNS and SASEGT. With 6 bases removed from V and 1 base from J, the gap between germline ends came to 12 bases.

The chain carries TRBV6-1 and TRBJ2-2; 9 bases are a match to TRBD1. V lost 6 bases to trimming and J lost 4 bases; unmatched junction nucleotides: 9. The CDR3 has 16 residues. Germline assignment: CDR1 MNHNS and CDR2 SASEGT. CDR3 sequence reads: CASRPPGQGSTGELFF. The DNA of the CDR3 is TGTGCCAGCAGGCCCCCGGGACAGGGCAGCACCGGGGAGCTGTTTTTT.

The genes are TRBV20-1 and TRBJ2-7, with 11 bases aligning to TRBD2. The CDR3 totals 13 residues. Germline CDR1 DFQATT, CDR2 SNEGSKA (reference sequence). Unmatched junction bases numbered 1, after V lost 4 bases and J lost 2 bases. The CDR3 sequence is CSATSGRTYEQYF. The DNA for the CDR3 is TGCAGTGCTACTAGCGGGAGGACCTACGAGCAGTACTTC.

This clonotype was seen only a few times. The chain joins TRBV11-2 to TRBJ2-1; TRBD2 agrees at 14 bases. Trimming cost V 1 base and J 1 base; bases outside gene matches: 18. The CDR3 has 23 residues. Germline-derived CDR1 and CDR2 are SGHAT and FQNNGV. The CDR3 spells CASSLVWFRTSGRIGVSYNEQFF. Written as DNA, the CDR3 is TGTGCCAGCAGCTTAGTCTGGTTCCGGACTAGCGGGAGGATAGGAGTATCCTACAATGAGCAGTTCTTC.

The CDR3 DNA sequence: TGTGCCAGCAGCTTCGGACTAGCGGACACAGATACGCAGTATTTT. It encodes CASSFGLADTDTQYF. The V gene is TRBV7-9, the J gene TRBJ2-3; the match to TRBD2 covers 10 bases. The junction had 2 bases not matched to a gene; V was cut back by 3 bases and J by 2 bases. CDR1 is SEHNR and CDR2 is FQNEAQ in the germline V gene (reference sequence). This CDR3 has 15 amino acids. The full variable domain, completed using reference TRBV7-9 and TRBJ2-3, is DTGVSQNPRHKITKRGQNVTFRCDPISEHNRLYWYRQTLGQGPEFLTYFQNEAQLEKSRLLSDRFSAERPKGSFSTLEIQRTEQGDSAMYLCASSFGLADTDTQYFGPGTRLTVL.

The sample holds many counts of this clonotype. For the CDR3, the DNA is TGTGCCTGGAGTACGACCGGGACCCCCGAGGGCTATGGCTACACCTTC. It codes for CAWSTTGTPEGYGYTF. This chain connects TRBV30 to TRBJ1-2, with D possibly being TRBD1 (5 bases). CDR1 GTSNPN and CDR2 SVGIG come from the germline V gene (reference sequence). The V gene lost 2 bases and the J gene lost 4 bases, with 20 bases spanning the gap. This CDR3 comprises 16 residues. Full variable domain (outside the CDR3, taken from reference TRBV30 and TRBJ1-2): SQTIHQWPATLVQPVGSPLSLECTVEGTSNPNLYWYRQAAGRGLQLLFYSVGIGQISSEVPQNLSASRPQDRQFILSSKKLLLSDSGFYLCAWSTTGTPEGYGYTFGSGTRLTVV.

This clonotype showed up many times. This chain joins TRBV20-1 and TRBJ2-1; 10 nucleotides line up with TRBD2. CDR1 and CDR2 (germline): DFQATT, SNEGSKA (reference sequence). The CDR3 contains 13 residues. J lost 7 bases, V lost 5 bases, and 5 bases had no gene match. CDR3 loop: CSALAGDRNEQFF. As DNA, the CDR3 is TGCAGTGCTCTAGCGGGAGATAGGAATGAGCAGTTCTTC.

This clonotype has at least ten counts. J is TRBJ2-7 and V is TRBV9; possible D gene TRBD2, 6 bases. Trimming left V 2 bases short and J 2 bases short, with 14 bases between. Germline CDR1 and CDR2: SGDLS and YYNGEE. CDR3 size: 15 residues. The CDR3 sequence is CASSVGLISTYEQYF. CDR3 sequence (DNA): TGTGCCAGCAGCGTGGGACTGATTTCCACCTACGAGCAGTACTTC.

This clonotype appeared many times. The chain recombines TRBV20-1 with TRBJ1-2, with 7 bases lining up with TRBD1. Germline values: CDR1 DFQATT, CDR2 SNEGSKA (reference sequence). V was clipped by 5 bases and J by 3 bases; unmatched bases: 3. This CDR3 comprises 12 residues. Written as DNA, the CDR3 is TGCAGTGCTGCCGGGACAGACTATGGCTACACCTTC. Translating gives CSAAGTDYGYTF.

This clonotype was recorded many times. The DNA for the CDR3 is TGTGCCAGCAGTACGGGGACTAGCGGGAGGGGGACCTCCTACGAGCAGTACTTC. Its translation: CASSTGTSGRGTSYEQYF. The J gene is TRBJ2-7, the V gene TRBV27; 16 positions agree with TRBD2. Trimming cost V 5 bases and J 0 bases; bases outside gene matches: 7. CDR3 size: 18 residues. Germline-derived CDR1 and CDR2 are MNHEY and SMNVEV (reference sequence).

The table lists this clonotype with a few counts. The chain couples TRBV7-9 to TRBJ2-7; D tentatively reads TRBD1 or TRBD2 (5 bases each). The CDR3 is made up of 14 amino acids. In germline, CDR1 is SEHNR, CDR2 FQNEAQ (reference sequence). Trimming cost V 5 bases and J 3 bases, with 14 bases left between them. The CDR3, as DNA: TGTGCCAGCAGCAAGGACGGGACGGACTACGAGCAGTACTTC. This translates into CASSKDGTDYEQYF.

As for this clonotype: A read error may be the cause here, since a much bigger clone is one base away. The missing conserved phenylalanine or tryptophan at the end of this CDR3 makes a read error likely. This rearrangement joins TRBV3-1 to TRBJ1-1; D is ambiguous. The CDR3 totals 12 residues. Deletions cut 7 bases from V and 1 base from J, with 7 bases between. The germline V gene has CDR1 LGHDT and CDR2 YNNKEL (reference sequence). CDR3 bases: TGTGCCAGCACCGCCTCGAACACTGAAGCTTTCTCT. Protein product: CASTASNTEAFS.

Ten or more counts support this clonotype. CDR3 nucleotide sequence: TGCAGCGTTCGCTTTGGCGGCCAGAAGAACACCGGGGAGCTGTTTTTT. As protein: CSVRFGGQKNTGELFF. This chain links TRBV29-1 with TRBJ2-2, with unresolved D. The CDR3 totals 16 residues. Trimming cost V 5 bases and J 1 base, with 17 bases left between them. Germline CDR1 SQVTM, CDR2 ANQGSEA.